Presented here are 9 T cell receptor beta chains from one specimen sequenced in a study of T-cell memory formation after mild COVID-19 (dated by TCRdb to 2020 to 2022). The library was obtained by 5' RACE. TCRdb shows the sequencer as Illumina NovaSeq 6000. TCRdb ran its own pipeline on the public reads, namely fastp trimming at Q25 and MiXCR clone calling, and kept in-frame beta chains. When rows share a CDR3 protein, they turn into one entry using the most common DNA and genes. The sample table records tens of thousands of distinct CDR3 sequences; 20% to 25% of these occur just once. The top ten clones comprise under 45% of the sample. The sample taken for sequencing was PBMCs or a T cell subset sorted from them (not recorded which). The source is a young man who had mild COVID-19 (a few samples of this study predate the infection). The sample titles of this study are shuffled in the database, so cell type and time point are left out; the donor was told from shared clones.

V gene TRBV12-3 or TRBV12-4 combines with J gene TRBJ1-1; D gene ambiguous. Trimming left V 2 bases short and J 2 bases short, with 9 bases between. The CDR3 is 14 residues long. CDR3 DNA: TGTGCCAGCAGTTTAAGCCGGATCAACACTGAAGCTTTCTTT. Translating gives CASSLSRINTEAFF.

This chain joins TRBV4-2 and TRBJ1-1; perhaps TRBD1 as D (6 bases). CDR3 length: 14 amino acids. V shed 0 bases and J shed 5 bases, with 10 bases lying between them. The germline V gene encodes CDR1 LGHNA and CDR2 YNFKEQ. The DNA of the CDR3 is TGTGCCAGCAGCCAAGAGGGGGCCGGGACTGAAGCTTTCTTT. It specifies CASSQEGAGTEAFF.

On this clonotype: The junction does not match germline at one end; this may be a read error. In DNA, the CDR3 is TGTGCCAGCAGCCACCTTGGAATAGCGGGGGCCCCGCCGTACTTT. Translated, it gives CASSHLGIAGAPPYF. V usage is TRBV11-2 and J usage is TRBJ2-7; TRBD2 matches 9 bases. CDR1 is SGHAT and CDR2 is FQNNGV in the germline V gene. The CDR3 runs 15 residues. Complete variable domain (other parts from reference TRBV11-2 and TRBJ2-7): EAGVAQSPRYKIIEKRQSVAFWCNPISGHATLYWYQQILGQGPKLLIQFQNNGVVDDSQLPKDRFSAERLKGVDSTLKIQPAKLEDSAVYLCASSHLGIAGAPPYFGPGTRLTVT.

This clonotype came up a few times. The rearrangement uses TRBV7-6 and TRBJ2-1, with D possibly being TRBD1 (6 bases). Trimming cost V 5 bases and J 5 bases, with 16 bases left between them. The CDR3 has 15 amino acids. Per germline, CDR1 SGHVS and CDR2 FNYEAQ. The CDR3 is CASSRRPGTNNEQFF. CDR3 DNA: TGTGCCAGCAGCCGGCGGCCAGGGACAAACAATGAGCAGTTCTTC.

This clonotype has just a few counts. This chain uses TRBV5-5 with TRBJ1-1; D is unresolved. CDR1 and CDR2 from the germline V gene are SGHKS and YYEKEE (reference sequence). The CDR3 spans 14 residues. Trimming stripped 0 bases from V and 0 bases from J, with 6 bases between. CDR3 sequence (DNA): TGTGCCAGCAGCTTGGAGACCATGAACACTGAAGCTTTCTTT. Translated, it gives CASSLETMNTEAFF.

This clonotype was counted a few times. This rearrangement joins TRBV4-1 to TRBJ1-5; D is undetermined. The V gene lost 4 bases and the J gene lost 4 bases, with 11 bases spanning the gap. This CDR3 region has 14 residues. CDR1 and CDR2 (germline): MGHRA, YSYEKL. CDR3 bases: TGCGCCAGCAGCCGATCCGACGGAAATCAGCCCCAGCATTTT. It translates to CASSRSDGNQPQHF.

This chain links TRBV11-2 with TRBJ1-2; D gene ambiguous. There are 9 residues in the CDR3. Germline V lookup: CDR1 SGHAT, CDR2 FQNNGV. V was shortened by 8 bases and J by 4 bases, with 2 bases between the two germline ends. The CDR3: CASGYGYTF. The CDR3 DNA is TGTGCCAGCGGCTATGGCTACACCTTC.

The gene calls are TRBV11-2 and TRBJ2-7; 9 positions agree with TRBD1. V was pared by 5 bases and J by 5 bases, with 7 bases of the junction left unmatched. CDR1 SGHAT and CDR2 FQNNGV come from the germline V gene. This CDR3 has 14 amino acids. This chain's CDR3 is CASSRRDRANEQYF. In DNA form, the CDR3 reads TGTGCCAGCAGCCGCCGGGACAGGGCCAACGAGCAGTACTTC.

This clonotype was seen a few times. CDR3 amino acids: CASRGTAPTGELFF. DNA of the CDR3: TGTGCCAGCAGGGGGACGGCCCCCACCGGGGAGCTGTTTTTT. This chain joins TRBV12-3 or TRBV12-4 and TRBJ2-2; tentatively, D is TRBD1 or TRBD2 (5 bases each). Trimming left V 6 bases short and J 4 bases short, with 12 bases between. The length of the CDR3 is 14 residues.